Each of the 18 T cell receptor beta chains below was sequenced from the same sample in a study of T cells after yellow fever vaccination. Each CDR3 protein is one row after TCRdb ran MiXCR on the 5' RACE reads. The profile shows roughly 330,000 distinct CDR3 sequences, around 3.9% of them singletons. The material sequenced was PBMCs, taken 5 days after the yellow fever booster vaccination. The receptors originated from a man aged 18 to 30 who received the YFV17D yellow fever vaccine.

V is TRBV14 and J is TRBJ1-6; D is possibly TRBD1 (6 bases). The CDR3 sequence is 16 residues long. The V and J ends lost 5 bases and 7 bases respectively, with 18 bases between them. Germline CDR1 and CDR2: SGHDN and FVKESK. The CDR3 DNA sequence: TGTGCCAGCAGCACCACGGGGAGGGGGAGAAATTCACCCCTCCACTTT. Encoded protein: CASSTTGRGRNSPLHF.

The chain uses TRBV4-3 and TRBJ2-3; D may match TRBD1 or TRBD2 (6 bases each). Germline loops: CDR1 LGHNA, CDR2 YSLEER. V shed 1 base and J shed 2 bases, with 16 bases lying between them. The CDR3 contains 17 residues. Here the CDR3 DNA reads TGCGCCAGCAGCCAAGTTTTGATCGGGGGCGTCACAGATACGCAGTATTTT. This translates into CASSQVLIGGVTDTQYF.

This clonotype was picked up a small number of times. The chain couples TRBV4-1 to TRBJ2-7, with TRBD2 matching over 7 bases. The J segment lost 0 bases and the V segment lost 4 bases, leaving 3 bases of the junction unmatched. CDR1 and CDR2 from the germline V gene are MGHRA and YSYEKL. CDR3 length: 14 residues. CDR3 bases: TGCGCCAGCAGCCCCCGGGAGGTCTCCTACGAGCAGTACTTC. The encoded protein is CASSPREVSYEQYF.

V usage is TRBV7-2 and J usage is TRBJ2-7; 7 bases match TRBD1. The germline V gene has CDR1 SGHTA and CDR2 FQGNSA. Unmatched junction bases numbered 10, after V lost 5 bases and J lost 3 bases. This CDR3 comprises 15 residues. The CDR3 is CASSTRGQSNYEQYF. The CDR3 DNA reads TGTGCCAGCAGCACCCGGGGACAGTCAAACTACGAGCAGTACTTC.

This clonotype was seen many times. The chain carries TRBV7-9 and TRBJ1-1; maybe TRBD1 (5 bases). V lost 1 base to trimming and J lost 3 bases, with 12 bases between them. CDR3 length: 15 residues. Germline CDR1 reads SEHNR; CDR2 reads FQNEAQ (reference sequence). Here the CDR3 reads CASSLDAGRDTEAFF. Here the CDR3 DNA reads TGTGCCAGCAGCTTAGATGCAGGGAGGGACACTGAAGCTTTCTTT.

At least ten counts were recorded for this clonotype. This chain links TRBV20-1 with TRBJ1-2; 7 bases agree with TRBD1. V gave up 0 bases and J gave up 8 bases; unmatched junction bases: 9. CDR1 and CDR2 (germline): DFQATT, SNEGSKA (reference sequence). The CDR3 has 14 amino acids. The CDR3, as DNA: TGCAGTGCTAGAGAGGTTAAGGGGGCGTCCGGCTACACCTTC. It yields the protein CSAREVKGASGYTF.

CDR3 sequence reads: CASRSGGAQETQYF. CDR3 in DNA: TGTGCCAGCAGAAGCGGGGGGGCCCAAGAGACCCAGTACTTC. This chain uses TRBV28 with TRBJ2-5; 10 nucleotides match TRBD2. The V gene end was trimmed by 6 bases and the J gene end by 1 base; junction bases not matched to a gene: 2. Germline CDR1 MDHEN, CDR2 SYDVKM. This CDR3 is built from 14 residues.

This clonotype was counted at least ten times. The chain carries TRBV13 and TRBJ2-2; D remains ambiguous. Trimming left V 6 bases short and J 1 base short, with 18 bases between. CDR3 length: 17 residues. The germline V gene encodes CDR1 PRHDT and CDR2 FYEKMQ (reference sequence). The DNA of the CDR3 is TGTGCCAGCAGACCCCATCTCATCCCGGGGAACACCGGGGAGCTGTTTTTT. Its protein is CASRPHLIPGNTGELFF.

This clonotype turned up a few times. The chain couples TRBV6-5 to TRBJ2-1; the D gene is possibly TRBD2 (5 bases). This CDR3 has 14 residues. In germline, CDR1 is MNHEY, CDR2 SVGAGI. V lost 1 base and J 5 bases, leaving 9 bases between the germline ends. The CDR3 DNA follows: TGTGCCAGCAGTTACTTCCGGACTCACAATGAGCAGTTCTTC. Translated: CASSYFRTHNEQFF.

This clonotype showed up many times. The chain employs TRBV29-1 and TRBJ1-5, with TRBD1 as a possible D gene (5 bases). The CDR3 runs 13 residues. Trimming took 6 bases from V and 1 from J, leaving 10 bases between them. Looked up from germline, CDR1 is SQVTM and CDR2 is ANQGSEA. CDR3: CSVGTASNQPQHF. The CDR3 bases are TGCAGCGTCGGGACGGCGAGCAATCAGCCCCAGCATTTT.

This clonotype has ten or more counts. The chain combines TRBV5-1 with TRBJ1-6; D is ambiguous. Germline CDR1 and CDR2: SGHRS and YFSETQ. Trimming removed 1 base from V and 3 bases from J, with 8 bases in between. CDR3 size: 15 residues. The CDR3, as DNA: TGCGCCAGCAGCTTGCAGATGAACTATAATTCACCCCTCCACTTT. This codes for CASSLQMNYNSPLHF.

This clonotype was seen at least ten times. The CDR3 nucleotides are TGCAGCGTTGAAGGCGAGGGGGGCTCTGGGGCCAACGTCCTGACTTTC. It codes for CSVEGEGGSGANVLTF. This chain connects TRBV29-1 to TRBJ2-6; the D gene could be TRBD1 or TRBD2 (6 bases each). Germline values: CDR1 SQVTM, CDR2 ANQGSEA. The CDR3 runs to 16 residues. V lost 1 base and J 0 bases, leaving 10 bases between the germline ends.

This clonotype was found a few times. The J gene is TRBJ2-5, the V gene TRBV3-1, with 8 bases identical to TRBD2. Germline assignment: CDR1 LGHDT and CDR2 YNNKEL (reference sequence). The CDR3 contains 14 residues. V was pared by 11 bases and J by 5 bases, with 13 bases of the junction left unmatched. The CDR3 region has the DNA TGTGCCGTACGGGGTAGCGGGGAAGTGGAGACCCAGTACTTC. Amino acids: CAVRGSGEVETQYF.

The chain links TRBV5-1 to TRBJ2-6; tentative D call: TRBD1 (6 bases). With 6 bases removed from V and 13 bases from J, the gap between germline ends came to 20 bases. The CDR3 totals 14 residues. From germline, CDR1 is SGHRS and CDR2 YFSETQ. CDR3 amino acids: CASTGQGSVGVLTF. CDR3 sequence (DNA): TGCGCCAGCACCGGGCAGGGGAGTGTGGGGGTCCTGACTTTC.

This clonotype was observed at least ten times. The chain couples TRBV12-3 or TRBV12-4 to TRBJ2-4, with no clear D. V lost 2 bases and J lost 3, with 11 bases in between. This CDR3 has 15 amino acids. The CDR3 here is CASSLILGYKNIQYF. In nucleotides, the CDR3 is TGTGCCAGCAGTTTAATCCTAGGGTACAAAAACATTCAGTACTTC.

This clonotype was counted at least ten times. The V gene is TRBV14, the J gene TRBJ2-6; 8 bases fit TRBD1. The CDR3 has 14 residues. With 5 bases clipped from V and 5 bases from J, the junction kept 2 bases outside the gene matches. Looked up from germline, CDR1 is SGHDN and CDR2 is FVKESK. Here the CDR3 reads CASSGQGRANVLTF. The CDR3 DNA sequence: TGTGCCAGCAGCGGACAGGGAAGGGCCAACGTCCTGACTTTC.

The table lists this clonotype with a few counts. V usage is TRBV20-1 and J usage is TRBJ2-5; TRBD2 might be the D (6 bases). Trimming removed 5 bases from V and 2 bases from J, with 6 bases in between. Per the germline V gene, CDR1 is DFQATT and CDR2 is SNEGSKA (reference sequence). This CDR3 spans 11 amino acids. CDR3: CSAAGQETQYF. The CDR3 bases are TGCAGTGCTGCGGGACAAGAGACCCAGTACTTC.

The genes are TRBV6-2 or TRBV6-3 and TRBJ1-1; D is perhaps TRBD1 (6 bases). The CDR3 covers 15 residues. CDR1 and CDR2 from the germline V gene are MNHEY and SVGEGT. V lost 2 bases to trimming and J lost 3 bases, with 13 bases between them. CDR3: CASSYPKDRDTEAFF. As DNA, the CDR3 is TGTGCCAGCAGTTACCCCAAGGACAGAGACACTGAAGCTTTCTTT.